The clone carrying this T cell receptor (beta chain) was detected only a few times. Its antigen is not identified. For the library, individual cDNA molecules each received unique molecular identifiers. TCRdb reprocessed the 5' RACE reads via MiXCR and lists one record per CDR3 protein. The sample has more than 75,000 distinct CDR3 sequences; more than 15% are singletons. Unfractionated whole blood served as the source for total RNA extraction. The sample belongs to a study of human T cells and chemical hapten exposure. Regarding the study as a whole: Unchanged with DPC sensitization were TCRs above 1 in 1000 frequency.

The receptor was isolated from a female donor in good health.

Here the CDR3 DNA reads TGTGCCAGCAGTACCAGGGGGCCTGAAGCTTTCTTT. It is translated as CASSTRGPEAFF. The gene calls are TRBV7-8 and TRBJ1-1; 8 bases line up with TRBD1. The CDR3 runs 12 residues. CDR1 and CDR2 from the germline V gene are SGHVS and FQNEAQ. Trimming removed 6 bases from V and 6 bases from J; junction bases left unmatched: 3.